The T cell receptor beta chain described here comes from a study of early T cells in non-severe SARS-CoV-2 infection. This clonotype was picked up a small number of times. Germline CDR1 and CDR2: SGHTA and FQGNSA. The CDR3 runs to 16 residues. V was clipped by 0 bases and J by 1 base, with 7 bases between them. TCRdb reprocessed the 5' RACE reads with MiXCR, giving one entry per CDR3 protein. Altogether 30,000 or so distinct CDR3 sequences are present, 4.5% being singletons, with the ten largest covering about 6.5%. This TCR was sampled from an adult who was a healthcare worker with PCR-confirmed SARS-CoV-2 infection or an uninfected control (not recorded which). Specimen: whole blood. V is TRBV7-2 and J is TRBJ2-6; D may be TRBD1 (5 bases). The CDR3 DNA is TGTGCCAGCAGCTTAGCAGCAGGGTCTGGGGCCAACGTCCTGACTTTC. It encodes CASSLAAGSGANVLTF.